This T cell receptor beta chain originates from a study of cytomegalovirus exposure and HLA in healthy donors. Germline loops: CDR1 SGDLS, CDR2 YYNGEE. The CDR3 consists of 13 residues. V was cut by 2 bases and J by 1 base, with 6 bases left in between. Researchers ran the PCR with 60 Vbeta and 13 Jbeta primers. The method was immunoSEQ multiplex PCR; TCRdb's version includes in-frame clones alone and lacks a portion of them. The repertoire holds some 120,000 clones, more than 65% seen once, with around 0.79% in the top ten. The receptor was isolated from a woman in her 30s in good health and CMV-seronegative. The sample taken for sequencing was PBMCs. J is TRBJ1-1 and V is TRBV9, with unresolved D. CDR3 region: CASSVDWNTEAFF. The DNA of the CDR3 is TGTGCCAGCAGCGTTGACTGGAACACTGAAGCTTTCTTT.